The present TCR beta chain was sequenced within a study of blood T cell repertoires in COVID-19 (dated by TCRdb to 2018 to 2020). Background for the entire study: Samples from collaborators originated in the United States, Italy and Spain and spanned both the acute and convalescent phases of COVID-19. The material from the prospective study consisted of cDNA or gDNA derived from T cells, B-cell-depleted T cells, or PBMCs. The dataset comprised deeply sampled blood TCRbeta repertoires from subjects exposed to, actively infected with, or recovered from COVID-19. The repertoires were released in a freely available public database meant as a resource for research on the immune response to SARS-CoV-2. The samples were drawn from the first 160 participants of the ongoing ImmuneRACE study and from 1,200 or so subjects provided by 6 global collaborators. Nearly every sample came with metadata listing a de-identified subject ID, COVID-19 status, age in years and sex. Where available, HLA class I and class II types were taken from metadata supplied by the sample provider and were not determined by assay-based typing.

Regarding this clone: Its antigen is unknown. Base qualities are not recorded, but no much larger clone differs from it by a single base.

CDR1 SGDLS and CDR2 YYNGEE were looked up in the germline V gene. V loses 0 bases at its end and J loses 6 bases; junction bases beyond the gene matches: 7. From cysteine to phenylalanine, the CDR3 is 16 amino acids long. Of all the DNA, just the CDR3 is kept, 48 bases in frame from base 1. TCRbeta CDR3 regions were amplified from genomic DNA by means of the immunoSEQ Assay, a bias-controlled multiplex PCR. Under the source paper's analysis protocol: Nucleated cell counts per sample were estimated from amplification of reference gene primers within the assay. To quantify the absolute abundance of each unique TCRbeta CDR3 rearrangement, sequence reads were collapsed and filtered. For each sample, productive Simpson clonality was calculated by taking the square root of Simpson's diversity index across productive rearrangements. Imported from immuneACCESS, the table was reduced by TCRdb to in-frame sequences with V and J called. These copies leave out some clones; in studies compared against another copy, an unresolved V gene accounts for under half, and the cause of the remainder is not known. V and J calls and clone size are copied from that table; D and trimming were computed from the DNA. This sample is represented by under 200,000 clones; more than 75% of them were singletons. The ten biggest clones cover 4.5% to 5% of the sample.

Each collaborating institution followed its own protocols to collect whole blood in K2EDTA tubes. For TCRbeta analysis, collaborators shipped samples in one of three forms: frozen whole blood, isolated PBMCs, or DNA extracted from either of those sample types. The paper as a whole reports these results and caveats: Clinical and demographic metadata were provided uncurated, with the amount varying by source and participant.

The sample was peripheral blood. This chain is built from TRBV9 and TRBJ1-4; a stretch of 8 junction bases matches TRBD1. The receptor was isolated from a woman older than 75 with acute or convalescent COVID-19. The sequence in DNA is TGTGCCAGCAGCGTAGATGTGACAGGGGTTCATGAAAAACTGTTTTTT. Protein translation: CASSVDVTGVHEKLFF.